The 25 T cell receptor beta chains below were found in one sample sequenced in a study of T cells in Graves' hyperthyroidism and ophthalmopathy. RNA transcripts gave rise to amplified TCR beta CDR3 regions. TCR CDR3 regions were first amplified by RT-PCR with HTBI primers. A single record per CDR3 protein comes from TCRdb applying MiXCR to the multiplex PCR reads. The table shows approximately 400,000 distinct CDR3 sequences, with about 15% occurring only once. Sequencing was carried out using blood. These TCRs come from a woman in her sixties or seventies with Graves' hyperthyroidism.

This clonotype was counted at least ten times. The gene calls are TRBV7-9 and TRBJ2-7; no firm D call. Trimming took 6 bases from V and 3 from J, leaving 12 bases between them. The CDR3 extends over 13 amino acids. CDR1 and CDR2 (germline): SEHNR, FQNEAQ (reference sequence). This chain's CDR3 is CASSPDGSYEQYF. The CDR3 DNA reads TGTGCCAGCAGTCCGGACGGAAGCTACGAGCAGTACTTC.

In regard to this clonotype: This may be a read error, as it is one base from a much larger clone. This chain uses TRBV20-1 with TRBJ2-7, with 7 positions matching TRBD2. The CDR3 covers 11 residues. V lost 7 bases, J lost 9 bases, and 9 bases stayed unmatched. Germline CDR1 DFQATT, CDR2 SNEGSKA (reference sequence). CDR3 sequence (DNA): TGCAGTGGTCCCTCGGGGGGAGGGCAGTACTTC. This gives the protein CSGPSGGGQYF.

This clonotype was detected only a few times. This is likely a read error, given that the CDR3 carries no conserved phenylalanine or tryptophan at its end. J is TRBJ2-2 and V is TRBV18; no reliable D call. V was cut by 4 bases and J by 2 bases, with 5 bases left in between. From germline, CDR1 is KGHSH and CDR2 LQKENI. The CDR3 length is 13 residues. The CDR3 here is CASSLENTGELFS. The CDR3 nucleotides are TGTGCCAGCTCACTCGAAAACACCGGGGAGCTGTTTTCT.

Many counts were recorded for this clonotype. V is TRBV11-2 and J is TRBJ2-5; TRBD1 might be the D (6 bases). V lost 5 bases and J lost 3, with 16 bases in between. The CDR3 is 15 amino acids. CDR1 is SGHAT and CDR2 is FQNNGV in the germline V gene. The CDR3, as DNA: TGTGCCAGCAGCCCGCCTCAGGGGCGGGAAGAGACCCAGTACTTC. Residues: CASSPPQGREETQYF.

This clonotype was seen many times. V usage is TRBV11-2 and J usage is TRBJ1-1, with D maybe TRBD1 (6 bases). This CDR3 spans 15 amino acids. Germline loops: CDR1 SGHAT, CDR2 FQNNGV. V lost 5 bases and J lost 0, with 13 bases in between. CDR3 in amino acids: CASSPRTAMNTEAFF. DNA for the CDR3: TGTGCCAGCAGCCCCAGGACAGCCATGAACACTGAAGCTTTCTTT.

The genes are TRBV5-4 and TRBJ1-1, with unresolved D. Germline values: CDR1 SGHNT, CDR2 YYREEE (reference sequence). CDR3 size: 14 residues. Trimming removed 4 bases from V and 0 bases from J, with 10 bases in between. CDR3 nucleotides: TGTGCCAGCAGCCCGGGAGTGATGAACACTGAAGCTTTCTTT. It yields the protein CASSPGVMNTEAFF.

The chain carries TRBV20-1 and TRBJ2-1; TRBD1 agrees at 12 bases. Trimming cost V 1 base and J 9 bases; bases outside gene matches: 10. Germline V gene data show CDR1 as DFQATT and CDR2 as SNEGSKA (reference sequence). The CDR3 length is 16 residues. The CDR3 bases are TGCAGTGCTAGAGTTCCCTTAGGGACAGGGGGCACTGAGCAGTTCTTC. This gives the protein CSARVPLGTGGTEQFF.

This clonotype was counted at least ten times. The chain carries TRBV5-1 and TRBJ2-4; weak D call: TRBD1 (5 bases). Germline CDR1 is SGHRS and CDR2 is YFSETQ. The CDR3 is 12 residues long. V lost 7 bases and J 5 bases, leaving 10 bases between the germline ends. The CDR3 is CASSTGENIQYF. The CDR3 DNA reads as TGCGCCAGCTCAACAGGAGAAAACATTCAGTACTTC.

The chain combines TRBV20-1 with TRBJ1-5; the D gene is possibly TRBD1 (6 bases). The V gene lost 5 bases and the J gene lost 3 bases, with 11 bases spanning the gap. This CDR3 contains 13 residues. CDR1 is DFQATT and CDR2 is SNEGSKA in the germline V gene (reference sequence). This chain's CDR3 is CSARGHLNQPQHF. In nucleotides, the CDR3 is TGCAGTGCTCGGGGACACCTCAATCAGCCCCAGCATTTT.

This clonotype was detected ten times or more. This chain uses TRBV12-3 or TRBV12-4 with TRBJ2-1; 7 bases agree with TRBD2. The CDR3 sequence is 15 residues long. V lost 3 bases, J lost 9 bases, and 11 bases stayed unmatched. This CDR3 reads CASSFGLGGFSEQFF. In DNA, the CDR3 is TGTGCCAGCAGTTTCGGACTGGGGGGGTTTAGTGAGCAGTTCTTC.

The CDR3 spells CASNDPTGTGGYEQYF. CDR3 coding DNA: TGTGCCAGCAACGATCCCACCGGGACAGGGGGCTACGAGCAGTACTTC. V usage is TRBV5-4 and J usage is TRBJ2-7, with 11 bases that match TRBD1. The CDR3 covers 16 residues. Germline V gene lookup returns CDR1 SGHNT and CDR2 YYREEE (reference sequence). V lost 6 bases, J lost 3 bases, and 11 bases stayed unmatched.

The CDR3 nucleotides are TGTGCCAGCACCCTTGGACAGGGCGGCACTGAAGCTTTCTTT. Its protein is CASTLGQGGTEAFF. V is TRBV25-1 and J is TRBJ1-1; 8 bases match TRBD1. V lost 7 bases and J lost 4; bases outside the gene matches: 8. Per germline, CDR1 MGHDK and CDR2 SYGVNS. The CDR3 has 14 amino acids. Full variable domain (outside the CDR3, taken from reference TRBV25-1 and TRBJ1-1): EADIYQTPRYLVIGTGKKITLECSQTMGHDKMYWYQQDPGMELHLIHYSYGVNSTEKGDLSSESTVSRIRTEHFPLTLESARPSHTSQYLCASTLGQGGTEAFFGQGTRLTVV.

In regard to this clonotype: A much larger clonotype is one base distant, so this may be a read error. The J gene is TRBJ2-1, the V gene TRBV5-1; the D gene is possibly TRBD1 (5 bases). CDR3 length equals 15 residues. From germline, CDR1 is SGHRS and CDR2 YFSETQ. V lost 2 bases, J lost 6 bases, and 15 bases lay in between. CDR3: CASSFTGSGSNEQFF. The CDR3 nucleotides are TGCGCCAGCAGCTTTACCGGGTCAGGGTCCAATGAGCAGTTCTTC. The variable domain in full, with the rest retrieved from reference TRBV5-1 and TRBJ2-1, is KAGVTQTPRYLIKTRGQQVTLSCSPISGHRSVSWYQQTPGQGLQFLFEYFSETQRNKGNFPGRFSGRQFSNSRSEMNVSTLELGDSALYLCASSFTGSGSNEQFFGPGTRLTVL.

The rearrangement joins TRBV7-2 to TRBJ2-5; no definite D call. This CDR3 comprises 16 residues. The V end lost 5 bases, the J end lost 5 bases, and 21 bases lay between the germline ends. Per germline, CDR1 SGHTA and CDR2 FQGNSA. In DNA, the CDR3 is TGTGCCAGCAGCCCCCAACGGCTTTCGCAGGACGAGACCCAGTACTTC. Amino acid sequence: CASSPQRLSQDETQYF.

The gene calls are TRBV19 and TRBJ2-5; D is uncertain. CDR3 length: 15 amino acids. Trimming left V 2 bases short and J 5 bases short, with 15 bases between. CDR1 is LNHDA, CDR2 SQIVND, per germline (reference sequence). The CDR3 sequence is CASSISSIVGETQYF. The CDR3 nucleotides read TGTGCCAGTAGTATATCATCTATAGTCGGGGAGACCCAGTACTTC.

The V gene is TRBV24-1, the J gene TRBJ1-1, with D tentatively TRBD1 (6 bases). This CDR3 contains 13 residues. The germline CDR1 and CDR2 sequences are KGHDR and SFDVKD. Trimming stripped 6 bases from V and 3 bases from J, with 10 bases between. CDR3 region: CATSFGGDTEAFF. The CDR3 DNA is TGTGCCACCAGTTTTGGGGGCGACACTGAAGCTTTCTTT.

This clonotype was observed at least ten times. This chain uses TRBV4-1 with TRBJ1-6, with D perhaps TRBD1 (6 bases). Deletions cut 1 base from V and 8 bases from J, with 15 bases between. Germline V gene sequence: CDR1 MGHRA, CDR2 YSYEKL. This CDR3 has 16 amino acids. CDR3 in amino acids: CASSQAIRGWDSPLHF. Here the CDR3 DNA reads TGCGCCAGCAGCCAAGCCATCAGGGGCTGGGATTCACCCCTCCACTTT.

In this sample, this clonotype turned up many times. The chain uses TRBV12-3 or TRBV12-4 and TRBJ1-6; TRBD1 matches at 9 bases. The CDR3 is made up of 16 amino acids. V was clipped by 4 bases and J by 2 bases; unmatched bases: 3. CDR3 amino acids: CASSSGTGTYNSPLHF. The DNA of the CDR3 is TGTGCCAGCAGTTCCGGGACAGGGACCTATAATTCACCCCTCCACTTT.

This clonotype was recorded many times. This chain links TRBV6-1 with TRBJ1-1, with D possibly matching TRBD1 (5 bases). The CDR3 loop spans 14 amino acids. The germline CDR1 and CDR2 sequences are MNHNS and SASEGT. The germline V and J ends were trimmed by 7 bases and 1 base, with 13 bases remaining between them. The CDR3 sequence is CASILGGWNTEAFF. The CDR3 bases are TGTGCCAGCATCCTCGGGGGTTGGAACACTGAAGCTTTCTTT.

This clonotype has at least ten counts. The chain has TRBV10-3 and TRBJ2-5; tentatively, D is TRBD1 or TRBD2 (5 bases each). V lost 2 bases, J lost 1 base, and 11 bases lay in between. Per the germline V gene, CDR1 is ENHRY and CDR2 is SYGVKD. CDR3 length: 15 amino acids. The CDR3 DNA reads TGTGCCATCAGTGAGGAAGAGGGGCCCCAAGAGACCCAGTACTTC. As protein: CAISEEEGPQETQYF.

The chain carries TRBV11-2 and TRBJ2-7; D might be TRBD1 (5 bases). CDR1 is SGHAT, CDR2 FQNNGV, per germline. The CDR3 covers 14 residues. Trimming stripped 0 bases from V and 6 bases from J, with 12 bases between. The CDR3 nucleotides are TGTGCCAGCAGCTTAGAAGGGCAGGGTTCCGAGCAGTACTTC. Encoded protein: CASSLEGQGSEQYF.

This clonotype was seen ten or more times. This chain joins TRBV11-3 and TRBJ2-1; 14 positions match TRBD2. V shed 4 bases and J 4 bases; nucleotides not matched to a gene: 6. The CDR3 spans 17 residues. Germline V gene sequence: CDR1 SGHNT, CDR2 YENEEA. Here the CDR3 reads CASSSRGLAGVYNEQFF. The CDR3 DNA is TGTGCCAGCAGCTCACGGGGACTAGCGGGAGTTTACAATGAGCAGTTCTTC.

This clonotype appeared many times. The chain employs TRBV12-3 or TRBV12-4 and TRBJ2-5, with TRBD2 identical over 7 bases. The CDR3 runs 14 residues. V dropped 6 bases and J dropped 5; count of bases not matched to a gene: 9. The CDR3 region is CASSHGGGVETQYF. The CDR3 DNA reads as TGTGCCAGCAGCCACGGTGGGGGGGTGGAGACCCAGTACTTC.

This clonotype was recorded many times. The rearrangement uses TRBV12-3 or TRBV12-4 and TRBJ1-2, with D unresolved. V lost 4 bases and J lost 8, with 20 bases in between. The length of the CDR3 is 15 residues. CDR3 in DNA: TGTGCCAGCAGTTATGGCTCCGGGCCGCGGGAGGGCTACACCTTC. Translated, it gives CASSYGSGPREGYTF.

This clonotype was found many times. The chain combines TRBV28 with TRBJ2-3; possibly TRBD1 for D (5 bases). The V gene's germline CDR1 is MDHEN and CDR2 SYDVKM. V lost 2 bases and J 2 bases, leaving 14 bases between the germline ends. The CDR3 extends over 16 amino acids. In nucleotides, the CDR3 is TGTGCCAGCAGTTTAACACCAAGACAGCTCACAGATACGCAGTATTTT. The encoded protein is CASSLTPRQLTDTQYF.